Listed here are 20 T cell receptor beta chains from one sample, sequenced in a study of shared clonotypes between healthy human individuals. The naive CD8 fraction comprised CD45RO-negative cells positively selected for CCR7 and excluded terminally differentiated effector memory CD45RA+ cells. Here immunoSEQ multiplex PCR was the method, and the copy in TCRdb shows in-frame clones only, minus some. The sample carries approximately 650,000 clones, about 95% recorded once. Input material: naive CD8+ T cells sorted from blood. These receptors all stem from a woman in her thirties in good health.

The chain couples TRBV6-6 to TRBJ2-7; 9 positions agree with TRBD2. Germline V gene lookup returns CDR1 MNHNY and CDR2 SVGAGI (reference sequence). The CDR3 has 15 amino acids. V was clipped by 0 bases and J by 3 bases; unmatched bases: 3. The CDR3 here is CASSYSSSGSYEQYF. CDR3 DNA: TGTGCCAGCAGTTACTCGAGTAGCGGGAGCTACGAGCAGTACTTC.

The V and J genes are TRBV29-1 and TRBJ2-1; D assignment may be TRBD1 or TRBD2 (5 bases each). Trimming took off 1 base at V and 1 base at J, with 11 bases between the two ends. CDR3 length equals 15 residues. In germline, CDR1 is SQVTM, CDR2 ANQGSEA. CDR3 DNA: TGCAGCGTTGAAGGGGGGAGAAGGTCCTACAATGAGCAGTTCTTC. Its protein is CSVEGGRRSYNEQFF.

The chain links TRBV28 to TRBJ2-7; TRBD1 matches at 8 bases. The CDR3 is made up of 16 amino acids. V gave up 4 bases and J gave up 2 bases; unmatched junction bases: 10. In germline, CDR1 is MDHEN, CDR2 SYDVKM. The CDR3 reads CASSSQETGVPYEQYF. In nucleotides, the CDR3 is TGTGCCAGCAGTTCCCAAGAGACAGGGGTTCCCTACGAGCAGTACTTC.

This chain uses TRBV7-2 with TRBJ2-7, with no clear D. The germline V gene encodes CDR1 SGHTA and CDR2 FQGNSA. This CDR3 has 19 amino acids. Trimming shortened V by 2 bases and J by 0 bases, and 23 bases separated the two germline ends. The CDR3 spells CASSLLGMGRTASSYEQYF. CDR3 coding DNA: TGTGCCAGCAGCTTACTTGGGATGGGTAGGACGGCGAGCTCCTACGAGCAGTACTTC.

The chain links TRBV28 to TRBJ2-3; no firm D call. Germline CDR1 and CDR2: MDHEN and SYDVKM. The CDR3 runs 14 residues. Trimming removed 5 bases at V and 1 base at J, with 10 bases between. The DNA of the CDR3 is TGTGCCAGCAGTACGCTCCTACGCACAGATACGCAGTATTTT. It codes for CASSTLLRTDTQYF.

The gene calls are TRBV27 and TRBJ1-4; tentatively, D is TRBD1 (5 bases). The germline CDR1 and CDR2 sequences are MNHEY and SMNVEV (reference sequence). This CDR3 contains 14 residues. V lost 1 base and J 7 bases, leaving 10 bases between the germline ends. In DNA form, the CDR3 reads TGTGCCAGCAGTTTATGGCCAGGGTTTGAAAAACTGTTTTTT. Its protein product is CASSLWPGFEKLFF.

The rearrangement joins TRBV10-3 to TRBJ1-1; 8 bases are shared with TRBD1. Germline V gene lookup returns CDR1 ENHRY and CDR2 SYGVKD. With 1 base clipped from V and 4 bases from J, the junction kept 5 bases outside the gene matches. The CDR3 sequence is 15 residues long. The CDR3 region is CAISELSTGATEAFF. In nucleotides, the CDR3 is TGTGCCATCAGTGAGTTATCGACAGGGGCCACTGAAGCTTTCTTT.

CDR3 sequence: CASSVTGTGYSGNTIYF. DNA for the CDR3: TGTGCCAGCAGCGTTACCGGGACAGGGTACTCCGGAAACACCATATATTTT. The V call is TRBV7-9, the J call TRBJ1-3; 9 bases match TRBD1. Germline CDR1 is SEHNR and CDR2 is FQNEAQ (reference sequence). The V gene end was trimmed by 5 bases and the J gene end by 4 bases; junction bases not matched to a gene: 12. The CDR3 is 17 residues long.

V gene TRBV9 combines with J gene TRBJ1-6; a weak D match, TRBD1 (5 bases). The germline V and J ends were trimmed by 0 bases and 6 bases, with 10 bases remaining between them. The CDR3 is made up of 15 amino acids. Germline-derived CDR1 and CDR2 are SGDLS and YYNGEE. The CDR3 sequence is CASSVGGSSNSPLHF. The DNA for the CDR3 is TGTGCCAGCAGCGTAGGGGGGAGTAGTAATTCACCCCTCCACTTT.

CDR3 bases: TGTGCCAGCAGCTTATCCCGGGGGAATGAGCAGTTCTTC. As protein: CASSLSRGNEQFF. The V and J genes are TRBV7-9 and TRBJ2-1, with D possibly TRBD2 on 6 matching bases. The germline V gene has CDR1 SEHNR and CDR2 FQNEAQ (reference sequence). This CDR3 contains 13 residues. V was pared by 2 bases and J by 7 bases, with 9 bases between.

V and J are TRBV28 and TRBJ2-7; no firm D call. Germline assignment: CDR1 MDHEN and CDR2 SYDVKM. V gave up 5 bases and J gave up 3 bases, with 14 bases separating them. This CDR3 is built from 14 residues. The CDR3 DNA reads TGTGCCAGCAGTCCACTCAGTGGGATCTACGAGCAGTACTTC. Protein: CASSPLSGIYEQYF.

The chain employs TRBV14 and TRBJ2-3; TRBD1 agrees at 8 bases. The trim removed 1 base at V and 2 bases at J, leaving 2 bases unmatched. The CDR3 covers 15 residues. Germline CDR1 and CDR2: SGHDN and FVKESK. The CDR3 DNA reads TGTGCCAGCAGCCAAGGGACAGGGAACACAGATACGCAGTATTTT. Translating gives CASSQGTGNTDTQYF. Complete variable domain (other parts from reference TRBV14 and TRBJ2-3): EAGVTQFPSHSVIEKGQTVTLRCDPISGHDNLYWYRRVMGKEIKFLLHFVKESKQDESGMPNNRFLAERTGGTYSTLKVQPAELEDSGVYFCASSQGTGNTDTQYFGPGTRLTVL.

The chain joins TRBV28 to TRBJ2-1, with 7 nucleotides matching TRBD2. V lost 2 bases and J lost 4; bases outside the gene matches: 11. Germline V gene sequence: CDR1 MDHEN, CDR2 SYDVKM. The CDR3 runs to 17 residues. CDR3 DNA sequence: TGTGCCAGCAGTTTACGTAATGGGGGGGTACCGTACAATGAGCAGTTCTTC. It translates to CASSLRNGGVPYNEQFF.

The sample holds a few counts of this clone. In DNA, the CDR3 is TGTGCCAGCAGCTCCACCGGGAGGCCAACTAATGAAAAACTGTTTTTT. Amino acid sequence: CASSSTGRPTNEKLFF. V and J are TRBV9 and TRBJ1-4; D uncertain. The CDR3 loop spans 16 amino acids. V lost 4 bases and J 0 bases, leaving 13 bases between the germline ends. Germline loops: CDR1 SGDLS, CDR2 YYNGEE.

This clone has just one count. The V call is TRBV5-4, the J call TRBJ1-2; possibly TRBD1 for D (5 bases). Germline V gene data show CDR1 as SGHNT and CDR2 as YYREEE (reference sequence). There are 14 residues in the CDR3. Trimming cost V 1 base and J 4 bases, with 11 bases left between them. CDR3 nucleotide sequence: TGTGCCAGCAGCTTGTCGGACATACCCTATGGCTACACCTTC. Its protein product is CASSLSDIPYGYTF.

The chain is built from TRBV19 and TRBJ1-5; maybe TRBD1 (5 bases). Per the germline V gene, CDR1 is LNHDA and CDR2 is SQIVND (reference sequence). Trimming shortened V by 8 bases and J by 4 bases, and 12 bases separated the two germline ends. The CDR3 is made up of 13 amino acids. The CDR3 DNA is TGTGCCAGTGATGATGGGACGAATCAGCCCCAGCATTTT. Translated: CASDDGTNQPQHF.

The rearrangement joins TRBV28 to TRBJ2-7; possible D gene TRBD1, 5 bases. The CDR3 is 14 residues long. The germline V gene encodes CDR1 MDHEN and CDR2 SYDVKM. V was cut by 4 bases and J by 1 base, with 11 bases left in between. CDR3 protein: CASSSDSWSYEQYF. The CDR3 DNA follows: TGTGCCAGCAGTTCCGACAGCTGGTCCTACGAGCAGTACTTC.

The rearrangement links TRBV28 to TRBJ2-7, with D possibly TRBD1 on 5 matching bases. Germline V CDR1 and CDR2: MDHEN, SYDVKM. This CDR3 comprises 14 residues. V was clipped by 4 bases and J by 2 bases, with 12 bases between them. As DNA, the CDR3 is TGTGCCAGCAGTTCTAGGGGCCCTACCTACGAGCAGTACTTC. Its protein product is CASSSRGPTYEQYF.

J is TRBJ2-1 and V is TRBV7-9, with D perhaps TRBD2 (5 bases). V was pared by 4 bases and J by 7 bases, with 17 bases between. The CDR3 totals 15 residues. CDR1 is SEHNR, CDR2 FQNEAQ, per germline (reference sequence). CDR3 nucleotides: TGTGCCAGCAGCTCCGGGATTAAACCTGGGAATGAGCAGTTCTTC. Translating gives CASSSGIKPGNEQFF.

V is TRBV9 and J is TRBJ1-1, with D uncertain. V dropped 3 bases and J dropped 4 bases, with 7 bases sitting between them. CDR3 length: 12 amino acids. Germline assignment: CDR1 SGDLS and CDR2 YYNGEE. CDR3 DNA sequence: TGTGCCAGCAGCGCCGAGGGCACTGAAGCTTTCTTT. Protein: CASSAEGTEAFF.